This TCR beta chain was sequenced for a study of type 1 regulatory T cells. Whole-study context: An in vitro protocol generated T-allo10, a Tr1-enriched, alloantigen-specific CD4 T cell product. Findings and caveats of the study: Compared with non-type 1 regulatory T cells, type 1 regulatory T cells showed a more restricted TCR repertoire.

TCRdb re-analysed the reads in MiXCR, keeping a single row per CDR3 protein. The sample contains about 42,000 distinct CDR3 sequences, 12% of which appear only once. In its sample, this clonotype was seen a few times. Its antigen is unknown. In germline, CDR1 is DFQATT, CDR2 SNEGSKA (reference sequence). The CDR3 spans 13 residues. Trimming took off 6 bases at V and 8 bases at J, with 19 bases between the two ends. What was sequenced was cultured non-Tr1 T cells, either the whole culture or a sorted T cell fraction (not recorded which). This TCR was sampled from a human donor in good health. The genes are TRBV20-1 and TRBJ1-2; D possibly corresponds to TRBD1 (6 bases). The CDR3 loop is CSASTGRTGGYTF. In nucleotides, the CDR3 is TGCAGTGCCTCAACAGGGAGAACGGGCGGCTACACCTTC.